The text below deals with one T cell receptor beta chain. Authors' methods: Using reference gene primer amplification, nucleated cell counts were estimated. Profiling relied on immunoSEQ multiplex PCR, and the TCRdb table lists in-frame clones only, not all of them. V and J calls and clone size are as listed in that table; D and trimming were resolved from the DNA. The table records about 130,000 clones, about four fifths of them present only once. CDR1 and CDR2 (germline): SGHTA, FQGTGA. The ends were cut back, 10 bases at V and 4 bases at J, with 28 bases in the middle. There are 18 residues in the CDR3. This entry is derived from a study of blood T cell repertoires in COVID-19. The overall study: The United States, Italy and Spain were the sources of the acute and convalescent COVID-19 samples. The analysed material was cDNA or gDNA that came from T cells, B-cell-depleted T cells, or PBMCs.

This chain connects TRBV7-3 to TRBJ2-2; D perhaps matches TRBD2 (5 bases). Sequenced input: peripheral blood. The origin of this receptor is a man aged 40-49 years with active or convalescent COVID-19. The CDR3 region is CATAWRPRSPRGTGELFF. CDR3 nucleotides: TGTGCCACGGCCTGGAGGCCACGGAGCCCCCGGGGCACCGGGGAGCTGTTTTTT.